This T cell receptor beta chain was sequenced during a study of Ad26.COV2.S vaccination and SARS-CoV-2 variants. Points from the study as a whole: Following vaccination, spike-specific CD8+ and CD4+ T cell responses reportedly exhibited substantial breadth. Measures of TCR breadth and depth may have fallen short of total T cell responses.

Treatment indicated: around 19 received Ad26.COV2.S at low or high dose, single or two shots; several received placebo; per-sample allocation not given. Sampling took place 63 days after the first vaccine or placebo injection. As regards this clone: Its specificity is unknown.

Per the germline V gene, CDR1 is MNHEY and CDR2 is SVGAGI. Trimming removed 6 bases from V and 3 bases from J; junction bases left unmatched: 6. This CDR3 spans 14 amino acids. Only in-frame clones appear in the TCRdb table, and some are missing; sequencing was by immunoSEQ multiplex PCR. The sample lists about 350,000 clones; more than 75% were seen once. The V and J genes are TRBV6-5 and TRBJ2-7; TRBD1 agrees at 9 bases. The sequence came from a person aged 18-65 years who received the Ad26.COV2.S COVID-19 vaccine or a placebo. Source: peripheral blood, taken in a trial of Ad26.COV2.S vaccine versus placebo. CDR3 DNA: TGTGCCAGCAGCTCGGGACAGGGCGTCTACGAGCAGTACTTC. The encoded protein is CASSSGQGVYEQYF.